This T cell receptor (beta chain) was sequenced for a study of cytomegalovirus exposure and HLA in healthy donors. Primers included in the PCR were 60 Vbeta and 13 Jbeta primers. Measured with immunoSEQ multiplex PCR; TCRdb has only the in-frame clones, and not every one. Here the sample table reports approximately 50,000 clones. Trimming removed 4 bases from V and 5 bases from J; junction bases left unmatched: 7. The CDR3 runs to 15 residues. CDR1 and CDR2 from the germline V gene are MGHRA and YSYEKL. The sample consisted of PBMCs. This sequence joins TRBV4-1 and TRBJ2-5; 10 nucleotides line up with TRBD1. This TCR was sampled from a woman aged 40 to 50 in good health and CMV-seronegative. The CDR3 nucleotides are TGCGCCAGCAGCCCATCTCCGGGACAGGGGGAGACCCAGTACTTC. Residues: CASSPSPGQGETQYF.